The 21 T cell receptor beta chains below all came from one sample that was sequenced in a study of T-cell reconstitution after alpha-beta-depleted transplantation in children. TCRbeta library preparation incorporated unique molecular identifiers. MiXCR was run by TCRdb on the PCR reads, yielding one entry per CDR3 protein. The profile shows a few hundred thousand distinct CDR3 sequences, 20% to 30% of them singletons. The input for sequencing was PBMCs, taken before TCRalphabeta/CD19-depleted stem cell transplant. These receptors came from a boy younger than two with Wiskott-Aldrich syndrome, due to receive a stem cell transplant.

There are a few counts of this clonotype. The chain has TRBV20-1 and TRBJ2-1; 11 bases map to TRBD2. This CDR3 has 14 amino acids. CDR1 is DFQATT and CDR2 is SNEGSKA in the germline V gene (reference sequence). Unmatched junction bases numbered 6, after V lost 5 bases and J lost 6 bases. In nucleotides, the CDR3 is TGCAGTGCTCGACCGGGACTAGCGGTCAATGAGCAGTTCTTC. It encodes CSARPGLAVNEQFF.

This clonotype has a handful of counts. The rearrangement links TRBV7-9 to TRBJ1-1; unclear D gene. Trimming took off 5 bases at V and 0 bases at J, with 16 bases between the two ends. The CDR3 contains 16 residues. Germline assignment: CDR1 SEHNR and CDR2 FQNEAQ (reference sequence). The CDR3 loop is CASSLGIGYMNTEAFF. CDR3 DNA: TGTGCCAGCAGCCTGGGCATTGGCTATATGAACACTGAAGCTTTCTTT.

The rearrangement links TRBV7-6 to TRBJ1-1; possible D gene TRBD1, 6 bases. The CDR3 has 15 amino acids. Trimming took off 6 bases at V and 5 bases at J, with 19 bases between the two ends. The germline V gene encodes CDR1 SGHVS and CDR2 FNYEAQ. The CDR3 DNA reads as TGTGCCAGCAGTAAAGGGGGGCTTTTAAGGACTGAAGCTTTCTTT. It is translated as CASSKGGLLRTEAFF.

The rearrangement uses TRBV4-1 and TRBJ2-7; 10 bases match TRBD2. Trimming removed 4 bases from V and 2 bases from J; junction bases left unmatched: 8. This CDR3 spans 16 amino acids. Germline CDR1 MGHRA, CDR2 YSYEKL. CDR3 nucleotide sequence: TGCGCCAGCAGCCGCATCGAAGCGGGAGGGCCCTACGAGCAGTACTTC. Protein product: CASSRIEAGGPYEQYF.

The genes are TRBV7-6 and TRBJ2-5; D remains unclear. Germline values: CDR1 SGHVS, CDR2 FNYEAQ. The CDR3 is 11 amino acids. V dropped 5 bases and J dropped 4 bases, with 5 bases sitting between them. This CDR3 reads CASSPPETQYF. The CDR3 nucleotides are TGTGCCAGCAGCCCACCAGAGACCCAGTACTTC.

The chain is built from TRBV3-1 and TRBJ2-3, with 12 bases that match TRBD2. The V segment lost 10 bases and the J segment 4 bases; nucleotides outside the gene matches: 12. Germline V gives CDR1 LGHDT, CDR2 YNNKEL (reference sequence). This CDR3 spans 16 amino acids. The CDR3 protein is CATTRRLAGDADTQYF. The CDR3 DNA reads TGTGCCACCACCCGAAGACTAGCGGGAGATGCAGATACGCAGTATTTT.

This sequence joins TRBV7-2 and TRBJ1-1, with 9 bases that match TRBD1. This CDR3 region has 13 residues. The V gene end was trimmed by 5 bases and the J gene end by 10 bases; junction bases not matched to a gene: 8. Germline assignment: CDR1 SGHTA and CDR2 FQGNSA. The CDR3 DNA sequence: TGTGCCAGCAGCCAGAACCGGGACAGGGTAGCTTTCTTT. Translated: CASSQNRDRVAFF. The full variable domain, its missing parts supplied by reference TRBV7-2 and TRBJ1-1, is GAGVSQSPSNKVTEKGKDVELRCDPISGHTALYWYRQSLGQGLEFLIYFQGNSAPDKSGLPSDRFSAERTGGSVSTLTIQRTQQEDSAVYLCASSQNRDRVAFFGQGTRLTVV.

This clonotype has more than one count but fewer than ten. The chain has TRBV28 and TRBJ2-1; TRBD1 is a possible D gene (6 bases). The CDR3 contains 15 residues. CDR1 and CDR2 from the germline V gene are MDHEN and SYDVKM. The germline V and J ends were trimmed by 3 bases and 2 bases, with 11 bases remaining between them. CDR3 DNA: TGTGCCAGCAGTTTGTTTAACAGGGCCTACAATGAGCAGTTCTTC. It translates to CASSLFNRAYNEQFF.

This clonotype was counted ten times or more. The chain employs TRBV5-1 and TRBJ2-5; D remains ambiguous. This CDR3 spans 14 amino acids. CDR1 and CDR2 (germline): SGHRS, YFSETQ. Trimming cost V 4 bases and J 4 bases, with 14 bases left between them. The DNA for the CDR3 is TGCGCCAGCAGCATAACAAGGGTAGGAGAGACCCAGTACTTC. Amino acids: CASSITRVGETQYF.

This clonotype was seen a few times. The CDR3: CASRANAGGYTF. CDR3 in DNA: TGTGCCAGCAGAGCTAACGCGGGGGGCTACACCTTC. The rearrangement uses TRBV5-6 and TRBJ1-2, with D unclear. The germline V gene has CDR1 SGHDT and CDR2 YYEEEE. The CDR3 covers 12 residues. The germline V and J ends were trimmed by 5 bases and 8 bases, with 13 bases remaining between them.

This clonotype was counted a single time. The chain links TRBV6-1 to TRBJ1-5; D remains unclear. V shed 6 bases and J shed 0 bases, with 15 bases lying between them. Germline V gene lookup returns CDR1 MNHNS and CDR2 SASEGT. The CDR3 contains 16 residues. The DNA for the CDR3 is TGTGCCAGCAGGGGCAGACACACCCTTAGCAATCAGCCCCAGCATTTT. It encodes CASRGRHTLSNQPQHF.

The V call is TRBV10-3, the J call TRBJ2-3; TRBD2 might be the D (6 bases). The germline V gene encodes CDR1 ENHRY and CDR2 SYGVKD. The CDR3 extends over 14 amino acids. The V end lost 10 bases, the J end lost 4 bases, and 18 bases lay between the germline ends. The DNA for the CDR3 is TGTGCCACCACGGGAGCCCATATCGCAGATACGCAGTATTTT. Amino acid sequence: CATTGAHIADTQYF.

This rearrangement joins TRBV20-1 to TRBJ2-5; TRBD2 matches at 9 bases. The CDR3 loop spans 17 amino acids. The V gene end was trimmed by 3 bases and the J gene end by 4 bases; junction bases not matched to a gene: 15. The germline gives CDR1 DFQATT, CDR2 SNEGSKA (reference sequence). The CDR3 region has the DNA TGCAGTGCTAGTCTCCGCGGGAGGGCCCTCGCCGTAGAGACCCAGTACTTC. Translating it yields CSASLRGRALAVETQYF.

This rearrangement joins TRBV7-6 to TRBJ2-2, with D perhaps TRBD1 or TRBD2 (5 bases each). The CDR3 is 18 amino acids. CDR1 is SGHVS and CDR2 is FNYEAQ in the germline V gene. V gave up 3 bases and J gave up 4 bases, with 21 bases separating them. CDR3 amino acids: CASSLGIGAASSTGELFF. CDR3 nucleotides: TGTGCCAGCAGCTTGGGGATCGGGGCCGCAAGTAGCACCGGGGAGCTGTTTTTT.

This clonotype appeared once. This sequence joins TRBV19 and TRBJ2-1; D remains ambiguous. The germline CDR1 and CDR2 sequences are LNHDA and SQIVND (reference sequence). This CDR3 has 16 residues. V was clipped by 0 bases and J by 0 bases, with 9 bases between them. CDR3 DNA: TGTGCCAGTAGTATAGAGGAGACATACTCCTACAATGAGCAGTTCTTC. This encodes CASSIEETYSYNEQFF. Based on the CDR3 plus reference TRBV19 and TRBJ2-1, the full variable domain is DGGITQSPKYLFRKEGQNVTLSCEQNLNHDAMYWYRQDPGQGLRLIYYSQIVNDFQKGDIAEGYSVSREKKESFPLTVTSAQKNPTAFYLCASSIEETYSYNEQFFGPGTRLTVL.

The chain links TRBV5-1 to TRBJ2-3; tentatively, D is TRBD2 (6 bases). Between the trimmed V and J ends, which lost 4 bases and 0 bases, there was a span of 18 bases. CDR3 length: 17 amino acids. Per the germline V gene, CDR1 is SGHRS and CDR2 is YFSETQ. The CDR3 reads CASSNPLAGASTDTQYF. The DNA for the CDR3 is TGCGCCAGCAGCAACCCACTAGCAGGAGCTAGCACAGATACGCAGTATTTT.

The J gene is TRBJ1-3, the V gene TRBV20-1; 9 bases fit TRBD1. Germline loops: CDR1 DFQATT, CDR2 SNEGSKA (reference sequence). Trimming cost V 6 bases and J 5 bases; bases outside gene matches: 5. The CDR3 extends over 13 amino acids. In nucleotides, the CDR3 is TGCAGTGCAACAGGGGGCTATAGAAACACCATATATTTT. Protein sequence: CSATGGYRNTIYF.

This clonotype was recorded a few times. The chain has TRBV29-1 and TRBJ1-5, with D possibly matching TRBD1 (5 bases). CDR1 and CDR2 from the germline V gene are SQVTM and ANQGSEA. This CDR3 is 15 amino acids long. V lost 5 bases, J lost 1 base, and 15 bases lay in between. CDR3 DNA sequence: TGCAGCGTTATGTTCGGGGCAGGGAGCAATCAGCCCCAGCATTTT. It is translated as CSVMFGAGSNQPQHF.

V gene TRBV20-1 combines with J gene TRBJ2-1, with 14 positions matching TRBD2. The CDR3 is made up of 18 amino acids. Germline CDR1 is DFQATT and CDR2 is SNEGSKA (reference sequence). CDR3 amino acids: CRTDPGLAGEKDYNEQFF. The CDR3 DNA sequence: TGCAGAACCGACCCGGGACTAGCGGGAGAAAAGGACTACAATGAGCAGTTCTTC.

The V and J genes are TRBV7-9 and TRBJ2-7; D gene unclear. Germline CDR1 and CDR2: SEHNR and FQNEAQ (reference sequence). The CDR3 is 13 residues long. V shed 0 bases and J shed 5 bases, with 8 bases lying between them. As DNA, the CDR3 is TGTGCCAGCAGCTTAGCGGGCGCGAACGAGCAGTACTTC. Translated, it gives CASSLAGANEQYF. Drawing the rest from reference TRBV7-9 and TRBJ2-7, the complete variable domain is DTGVSQNPRHKITKRGQNVTFRCDPISEHNRLYWYRQTLGQGPEFLTYFQNEAQLEKSRLLSDRFSAERPKGSFSTLEIQRTEQGDSAMYLCASSLAGANEQYFGPGTRLTVT.

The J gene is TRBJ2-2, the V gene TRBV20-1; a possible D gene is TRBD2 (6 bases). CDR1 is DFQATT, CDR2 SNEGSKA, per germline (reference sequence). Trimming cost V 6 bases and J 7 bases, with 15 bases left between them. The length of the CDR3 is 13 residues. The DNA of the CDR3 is TGCAGTGCAGGGCGGGGCGGTGGCGGGGAGCTGTTTTTT. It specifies CSAGRGGGGELFF.